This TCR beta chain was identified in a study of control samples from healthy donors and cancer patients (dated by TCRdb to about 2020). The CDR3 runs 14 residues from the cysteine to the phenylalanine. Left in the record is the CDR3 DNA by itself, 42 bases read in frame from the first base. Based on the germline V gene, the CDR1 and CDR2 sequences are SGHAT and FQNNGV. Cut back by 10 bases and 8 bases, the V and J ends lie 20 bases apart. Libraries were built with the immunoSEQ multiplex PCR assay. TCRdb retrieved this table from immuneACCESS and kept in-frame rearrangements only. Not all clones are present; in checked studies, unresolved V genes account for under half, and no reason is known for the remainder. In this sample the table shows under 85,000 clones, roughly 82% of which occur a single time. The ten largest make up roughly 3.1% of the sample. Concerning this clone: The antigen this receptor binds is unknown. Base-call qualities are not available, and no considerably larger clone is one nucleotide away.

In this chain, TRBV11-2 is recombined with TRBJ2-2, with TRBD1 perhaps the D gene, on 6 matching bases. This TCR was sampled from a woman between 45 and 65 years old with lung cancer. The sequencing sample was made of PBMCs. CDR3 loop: CATMGAAKGGELFF. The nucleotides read TGTGCCACCATGGGGGCGGCTAAGGGAGGGGAGCTGTTTTTT.